Listed below are T cell receptor beta chains from one sample, sequenced in a study of early stage breast cancer tumors. TCRdb keeps only in-frame clones here, not all; method: immunoSEQ multiplex PCR. The sample contains 50,000 to 65,000 clones, roughly 80% of which appear only once. Sequencing was done on a sample of blood. The source of these receptors is a young adult with breast cancer. Each CDR3 is given with its conserved first and last residue. Clone sizes are given selectively: once, few, many, or a class where the clone is expanded.

CASSLAVEDYGYTF	TRBV9	NA
CASGAGDTQYF	TRBV6-4	NA
CASRGGGTGSYEQYF	TRBV11-2	NA
CASSLTGRGYTF	TRBV7-3	NA
CSVEEETSGSSYEQYF	TRBV29-1	NA
CASSLGQEEYNEQFF	TRBV5-1	NA
CASSGQSLGTEAFF	TRBV9	NA
CASSLGTSSYNEQFF	TRBV7-3	NA
CASSMESSNQPQHF	TRBV19	NA
CSVGDLRYNEQFF	TRBV29-1	once
CASSLDRTVIEQYF	TRBV7-8	NA
CASSFGQSTDTQYF	TRBV5-8	NA
CSAGAGTSYEQYF	TRBV29-1	once
CAWTPAGGSSGRTPYEQYF	TRBV30	few
CASSNYRGTMNTEAFF	TRBV19	NA
CASSQLRPGTPSYGYTF	TRBV4-1	NA
CASSPGQGGTHLGEQYF	TRBV4-1	NA
CATTPSGTSGGETQYF	TRBV7-2	NA
CASSGQETQYF	TRBV6-1	NA
CASSMDRVGSTEAFF	TRBV19	NA
CASSFGRGMLEQYF	TRBV27	NA
CASSQVAGDIYEQYF	TRBV4-3	NA
CASSNYANTEAFF	TRBV7-2	NA
CASSLSSPRGYTF	TRBV6-4	few
CASSPSQDTGELFF	TRBV5-4	NA
CASSLYVVNEQFF	TRBV5-1	NA
CASSPLDITGELFF	TRBV10-1	NA
CARVVIETQYF	TRBV27	NA
CAWSVDRVVGFSTDTQYF	TRBV30	once
CASSPNPPTVGNTEAFF	TRBV11-2	few
CASSLSGRPTEQYF	TRBV7-2	NA
CASSPSGQNYGYTF	TRBV18	NA
CASSFTPDRPNYGYTF	TRBV27	few
CASSQDEGAGQPQHF	TRBV4-1	NA
CASSGLLSGNTIYF	TRBV2	NA
CASSLWIPSARDYEQYF	TRBV28	NA
CASSIDRDQTPGYEQYF	TRBV19	NA
CASSHPNSNQPQHF	TRBV4-1	NA
CASSLGPRQLEGEVTNEKLFF	TRBV7-3	NA
CASTRAVNTEAFF	TRBV6-6	NA
CASVLGQGHQPQHF	TRBV12-5	NA
CASSQEGTGDQPQHF	TRBV5-4	once
CASSVTSGHSNTEAFF	TRBV9	few
CASSWSDRTEAFF	TRBV6-6	NA
CASSVTETNYGYTF	TRBV9	few
CASSSPGSATNEKLFF	TRBV28	NA
CASSIIRGPGNTIYF	TRBV19	NA
CASSSDRALPEAFF	TRBV27	NA
CATSRTTSSPVYEQYF	TRBV15	NA
CASSPSQGYEQYF	TRBV5-6	NA
CASSYTGMNTEAFF	TRBV6-5	NA
CASSFLYRGRYGYTF	TRBV5-4	NA
CASSRDRVRHEQFF	TRBV6-5	NA
CASSPRTSGVYNEQFF	TRBV4-1	NA
CASSSPGDNEKLFF	TRBV19	once